This T cell receptor (beta chain) originates from a study of blood T cell repertoires in COVID-19. This clone occurred once. Authors' data handling: Reference gene primer amplification gave nucleated cell count estimates. Here immunoSEQ multiplex PCR was the method, and the copy in TCRdb shows in-frame clones only, minus some. V, J and clone size reflect that table, while D and trimming were determined from the DNA. The sample records roughly 340,000 clones, around 92% being singletons. The CDR3 length is 16 residues. Germline loops: CDR1 MRHNA, CDR2 SNTAGT. J was trimmed by 4 bases and V by 4 bases; bases with no gene match: 10.

The sequence came from a woman aged 25 to 39 with COVID-19, enrolled during active disease. The specimen sequenced was peripheral blood. The chain combines TRBV6-4 with TRBJ2-3; TRBD2 matches 8 bases. The CDR3 nucleotides read TGTGCCAGCAGTGTGATGGGCAGCGGGAGCCCAGATACGCAGTATTTT. Translating it yields CASSVMGSGSPDTQYF.